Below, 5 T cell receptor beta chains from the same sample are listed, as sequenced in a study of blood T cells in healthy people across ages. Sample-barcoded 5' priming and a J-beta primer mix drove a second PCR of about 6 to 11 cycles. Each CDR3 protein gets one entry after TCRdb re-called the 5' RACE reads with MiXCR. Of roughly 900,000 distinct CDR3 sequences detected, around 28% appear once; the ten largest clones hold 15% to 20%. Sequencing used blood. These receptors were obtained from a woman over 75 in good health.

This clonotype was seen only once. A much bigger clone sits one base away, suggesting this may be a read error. This CDR3 is CTSSQPGYQETQYF. In DNA form, the CDR3 reads TGTACCAGCAGCCAGCCAGGGTACCAAGAGACCCAGTACTTC. The chain links TRBV14 to TRBJ2-5, with a possible D match to TRBD1 (5 bases). The CDR3 is 14 residues long. Germline V lookup: CDR1 SGHDN, CDR2 FVKESK.

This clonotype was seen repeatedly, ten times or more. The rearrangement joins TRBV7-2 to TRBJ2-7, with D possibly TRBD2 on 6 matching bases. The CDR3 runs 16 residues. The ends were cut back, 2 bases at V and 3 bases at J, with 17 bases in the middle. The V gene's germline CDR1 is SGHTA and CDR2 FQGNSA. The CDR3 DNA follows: TGTGCCAGCAGCTTATCAACCGGGACTCGAAACTACGAGCAGTACTTC. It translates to CASSLSTGTRNYEQYF.

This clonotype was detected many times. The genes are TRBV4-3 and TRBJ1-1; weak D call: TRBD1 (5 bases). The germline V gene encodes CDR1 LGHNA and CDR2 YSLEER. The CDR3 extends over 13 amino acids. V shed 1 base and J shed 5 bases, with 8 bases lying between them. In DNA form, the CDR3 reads TGCGCCAGCAGCCAAGGATGGGGGACTGAAGCTTTCTTT. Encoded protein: CASSQGWGTEAFF.

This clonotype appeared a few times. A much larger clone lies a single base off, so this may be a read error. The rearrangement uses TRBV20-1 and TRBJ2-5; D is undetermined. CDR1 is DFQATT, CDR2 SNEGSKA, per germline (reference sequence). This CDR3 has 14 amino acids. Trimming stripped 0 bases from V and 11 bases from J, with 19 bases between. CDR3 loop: CSARDRQVLYEQYF. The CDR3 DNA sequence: TGCAGTGCTAGAGATAGACAAGTTTTATATGAGCAGTACTTC.

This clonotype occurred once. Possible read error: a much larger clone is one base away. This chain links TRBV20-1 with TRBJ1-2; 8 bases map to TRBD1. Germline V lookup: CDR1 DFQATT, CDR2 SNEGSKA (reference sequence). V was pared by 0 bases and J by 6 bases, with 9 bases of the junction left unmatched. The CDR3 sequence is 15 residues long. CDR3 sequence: CSAREGTGESHGYTF. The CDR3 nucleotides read TGCAGTGCTAGAGAAGGGACAGGTGAAAGCCATGGCTACACCTTC.